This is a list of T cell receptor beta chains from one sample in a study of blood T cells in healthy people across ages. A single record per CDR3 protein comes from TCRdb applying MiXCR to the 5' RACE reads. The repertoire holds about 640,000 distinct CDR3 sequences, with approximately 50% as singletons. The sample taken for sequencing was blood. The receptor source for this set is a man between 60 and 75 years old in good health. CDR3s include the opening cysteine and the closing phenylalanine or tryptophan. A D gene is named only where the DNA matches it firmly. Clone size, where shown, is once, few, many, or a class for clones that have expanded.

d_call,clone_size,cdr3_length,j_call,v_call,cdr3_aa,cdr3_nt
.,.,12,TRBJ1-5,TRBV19,CASGAYNQPQHF,TGTGCCAGCGGGGCCTACAATCAGCCCCAGCATTTT
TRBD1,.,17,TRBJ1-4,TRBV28,CASSPFGRGRTNEKLFF,TGTGCCAGCAGCCCATTCGGCAGGGGGCGAACTAATGAAAAACTGTTTTTT
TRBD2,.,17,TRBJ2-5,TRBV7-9,CASSLRMTSGAGETQYF,TGTGCCAGCAGCTTAAGGATGACTAGCGGGGCGGGAGAGACCCAGTACTTC
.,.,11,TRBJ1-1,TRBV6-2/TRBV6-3,CASTTGTEAFF,TGTGCCAGCACAACCGGTACTGAAGCTTTCTTT
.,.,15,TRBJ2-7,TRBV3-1,CASSQSAGSPYEQYF,TGTGCCAGCAGCCAATCCGCGGGGAGCCCCTACGAGCAGTACTTC
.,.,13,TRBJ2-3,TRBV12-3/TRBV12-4,CASSRGGADAQYF,TGTGCCAGCAGTAGAGGGGGAGCAGATGCGCAGTATTTC
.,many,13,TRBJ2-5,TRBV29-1,CSVERGGQETQYF,TGCAGCGTTGAAAGGGGGGGCCAAGAGACCCAGTACTTC
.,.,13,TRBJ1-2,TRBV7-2,CARAPGGPYGYTF,TGTGCCAGGGCCCCCGGGGGGCCCTATGGCTACACCTTC
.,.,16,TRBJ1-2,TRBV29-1,CSVLRTVEDFRYGYTF,TGCAGCGTTCTGAGGACAGTTGAGGACTTTCGCTATGGCTACACCTTC
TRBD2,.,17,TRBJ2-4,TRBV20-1,CSAQLAGGSLAKNIQYF,TGCAGTGCTCAACTAGCGGGGGGGTCATTAGCCAAAAACATTCAGTACTTC
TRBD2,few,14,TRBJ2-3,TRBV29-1,CSVSPGGSTDTQYF,TGCAGCGTTTCCCCGGGAGGGAGCACAGATACGCAGTATTTT
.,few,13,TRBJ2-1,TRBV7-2,CASSPGVYNEQFF,TGTGCCAGCAGTCCCGGGGTATACAATGAGCAGTTCTTC
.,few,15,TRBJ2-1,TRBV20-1,CSAIGSPDAYNEQFF,TGCAGTGCTATTGGGAGTCCTGATGCCTACAATGAGCAGTTCTTC
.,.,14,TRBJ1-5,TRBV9,CASSAGVRDQPQHF,TGTGCCAGCAGCGCAGGGGTTCGGGATCAGCCCCAGCATTTT
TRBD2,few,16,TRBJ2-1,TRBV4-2,CASSPSVGLALNEQFF,TGTGCCAGCAGCCCAAGTGTTGGACTAGCGTTAAATGAGCAGTTCTTC
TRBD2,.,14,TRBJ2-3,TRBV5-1,CASSMTSGSDTQYF,TGCGCCAGCAGCATGACTAGCGGGAGTGATACGCAGTATTTT
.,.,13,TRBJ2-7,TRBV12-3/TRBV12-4,CASSLDSKGEQYF,TGTGCCAGCAGTTTAGACAGTAAGGGGGAGCAGTACTTC
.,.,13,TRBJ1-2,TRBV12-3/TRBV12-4,CASSQGLLYGYTF,TGTGCCAGCAGCCAGGGACTGCTCTATGGCTACACCTTC
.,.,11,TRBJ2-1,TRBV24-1,CATSAYNEQFF,TGTGCCACCAGTGCTTACAATGAGCAGTTCTTC
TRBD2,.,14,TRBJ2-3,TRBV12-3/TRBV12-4,CASGRGGGSDAQYF,TGTGCCAGCGGTCGCGGGGGTGGGTCAGATGCGCAGTATTTT
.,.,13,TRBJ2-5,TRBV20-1,CSARTGGPGEQYF,TGCAGTGCGAGGACCGGGGGCCCCGGGGAGCAGTACTTC
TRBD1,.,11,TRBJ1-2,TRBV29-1,CSVGQGHGYTF,TGCAGCGTAGGACAGGGTCATGGCTACACCTTC
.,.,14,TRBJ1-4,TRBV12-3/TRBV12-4,CASSFHGVDEKLFF,TGTGCCAGCAGTTTCCACGGTGTGGATGAAAAACTGTTTTTT
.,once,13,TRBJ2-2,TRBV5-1,CASSLDLGGELFF,TGCGCCAGCAGCTTGGACTTGGGGGGGGAGCTGTTTTTT
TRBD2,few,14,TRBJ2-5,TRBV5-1,CASSLELAEKTQYF,TGCGCCAGCAGCTTGGAACTAGCGGAGAAGACCCAGTACTTC
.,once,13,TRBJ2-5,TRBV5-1,CASSLGGVATQYF,TGCGCCAGCAGCTTAGGCGGGGTTGCGACCCAGTACTTC
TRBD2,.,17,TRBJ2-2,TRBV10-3,CAISRGPPGLDAGELFF,TGTGCCATCAGTAGAGGACCGCCGGGACTAGACGCCGGGGAGCTGTTTTTT
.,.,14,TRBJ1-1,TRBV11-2,CASSPRAGRAEAFF,TGTGCCAGCAGCCCCCGGGCCGGGCGGGCTGAAGCTTTCTTT
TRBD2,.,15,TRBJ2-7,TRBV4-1,CASSQFPGLANEQYF,TGCGCCAGCAGCCAATTTCCGGGACTAGCTAACGAGCAGTACTTC
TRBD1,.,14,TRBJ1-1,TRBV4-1,CASSQVDRGRVSFF,TGCGCCAGCAGCCAAGTAGACAGGGGGCGCGTGTCTTTCTTT
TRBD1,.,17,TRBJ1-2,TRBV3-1,CASSPSSGQGLNYGYTF,TGTGCCAGCAGCCCATCATCGGGACAGGGTTTGAACTATGGCTACACCTTC
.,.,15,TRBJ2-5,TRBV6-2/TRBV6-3,CASSPQGTVRETQYF,TGTGCCAGCAGTCCACAGGGAACGGTGAGAGAGACCCAGTACTTC
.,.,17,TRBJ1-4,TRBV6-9,CASSWPRHRVRDEKLFF,TGTGCCAGCAGCTGGCCCCGTCACAGGGTACGCGATGAAAAACTGTTTTTT
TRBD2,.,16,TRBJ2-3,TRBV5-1,CASRLRTSGGTDTQYF,TGCGCCAGCCGCCTTCGGACTAGCGGGGGCACAGATACGCAGTATTTT
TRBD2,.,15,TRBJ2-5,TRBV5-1,CASSFSGGRDETQYF,TGCGCCAGCAGCTTCTCGGGGGGTCGGGATGAGACCCAGTACTTC
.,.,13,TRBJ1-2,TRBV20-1,CSAPQEGTYGYTF,TGCAGTGCCCCCCAGGAGGGTACCTATGGCTACACCTTC
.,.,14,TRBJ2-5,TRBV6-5,CASSYPGGSETQYF,TGTGCCAGCAGTTATCCGGGGGGCTCGGAGACCCAGTACTTC
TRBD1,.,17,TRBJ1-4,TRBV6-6,CASSYRWGQGKNEKLFF,TGTGCCAGCAGTTATCGATGGGGACAGGGAAAGAATGAAAAACTGTTTTTT
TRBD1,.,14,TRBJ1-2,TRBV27,CASSFGTDPYGYTF,TGTGCCAGCAGTTTCGGGACAGACCCATATGGCTACACCTTC
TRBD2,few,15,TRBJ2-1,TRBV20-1,CSARDPSGGANEQFF,TGCAGTGCTAGAGACCCTAGCGGGGGGGCTAATGAGCAGTTCTTC
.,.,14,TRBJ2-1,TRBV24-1,CATSDARRNNEQFF,TGTGCCACCAGTGATGCGCGACGTAACAATGAGCAGTTCTTC
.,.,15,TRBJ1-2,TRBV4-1,CASSQDPTVLYGYTF,TGCGCCAGCAGCCAGGACCCCACAGTGCTCTATGGCTACACCTTC
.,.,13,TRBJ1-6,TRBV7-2,CASNRVYNSPLHF,TGTGCCAGCAACAGGGTCTATAATTCACCCCTCCACTTT
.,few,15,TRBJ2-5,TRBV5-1,CASSTDGTPQETQYF,TGCGCCAGCAGCACCGACGGGACTCCCCAAGAGACCCAGTACTTC
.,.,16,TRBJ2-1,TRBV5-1,CASSLAGTEGGDEQFF,TGCGCCAGCAGCTTGGCCGGGACGGAAGGAGGGGATGAGCAGTTCTTC
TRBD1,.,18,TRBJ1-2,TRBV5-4,CASSYYAAGGHSIGGYTF,TGTGCCAGCAGCTACTATGCGGCAGGGGGCCATAGTATCGGTGGCTACACCTTC
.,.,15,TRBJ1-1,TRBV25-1,CASSGPFGAASEAFF,TGTGCCAGCAGTGGCCCGTTTGGGGCAGCCAGCGAAGCTTTCTTT
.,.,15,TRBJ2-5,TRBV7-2,CASSLAVGKGETQYF,TGTGCCAGCAGCTTAGCGGTTGGGAAGGGGGAGACCCAGTACTTC
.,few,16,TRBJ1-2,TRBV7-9,CASSPQMSVDRYGYTF,TGTGCCAGCAGCCCCCAAATGTCGGTAGACAGATATGGCTACACCTTC
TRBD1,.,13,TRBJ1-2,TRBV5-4,CASRLQGADGYTF,TGTGCCAGCAGACTACAGGGGGCCGATGGCTACACCTTC
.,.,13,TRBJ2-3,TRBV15,CATRASGRQSQYF,TGTGCCACCAGAGCGTCGGGTCGGCAATCGCAGTATTTT